This T cell receptor (beta chain) originates from a study of T cell repertoires in ileal Crohn's disease (dated by TCRdb to between 2018 and 2021). Regarding the complete study: The median duration of disease was approximately 7.9 years, and at the time of surgery around 36% of patients were active smokers. The study ran alongside a multicentre cohort designed to identify predictors of early endoscopic recurrence after ileocolonic resection. Every patient underwent surgery because of a complication, which was stricturing disease in approximately 61% and penetrating disease in about 39%. Endoscopic postoperative recurrence was defined as a Rutgeerts score above i0. The study sequenced about 180 mucosal samples from around 60 patients, taken at several locations on the surgical specimen and at postoperative endoscopy. Roughly half of the patients were given postoperative therapy, with 15 to 20 on anti-TNF agents and approximately 12 on thiopurines. The TCR repertoire was analysed in 50 to 70 patients with Crohn's disease drawn from a prospective multicentre cohort. General conclusions and limits of the study: Endoscopic recurrence was found to be associated with higher high-frequency clone percentages at surgery, and recurrence was observed in all patients with clonality above 26.8% (18/57). A significantly higher proportion of clonal expansions was observed in active smokers at surgery than in non-smokers (about 25% vs 20%, p=0.02). Only a subgroup of patients, of unstated size, had their mucosal CD4 and CD8 T cells sorted and sequenced. Compared with CD4 T cells, sorted CD8 T cells contained more high-frequency clones, which suggests that the mucosal expansions were mostly CD8.

With regard to this clone: Its antigen is still unknown. The input lacks base qualities; no much larger clone sits a single base away.

For commercial TCRB immunosequencing, approximately 460 nanograms of biopsy DNA were submitted for each sample. A two-step, amplification bias-controlled multiplex PCR was used by Adaptive Biotechnology to amplify CDR3 regions from genomic DNA. Primers for every V and J gene segment were used in the first PCR, and barcodes and Illumina adapters were added in the second PCR. An Illumina instrument was used to sequence the CDR3 libraries. On the authors' methods: The analysis used both the pipelines supplied by the vendor and custom analysis of the raw data in R/Bioconductor with R version 3.3.0. Clonality, which ranges from 0 to 1, was calculated as the inverse of the normalised Shannon entropy across all productive clones. The repertoire share taken up by the top 100 clones defined high-frequency clones, and only clones that passed a 95% confidence test were kept. Repertoire diversity was measured with the Simpson index, and overlap between samples was measured with the Morisita-Horn index. TCRdb holds this immuneACCESS table with in-frame rearrangements only. Some clones are missing; in checked studies, unresolved V genes explain under half, and the rest has no known cause. V and J calls and clone size are as listed in that table; D and trimming were resolved from the DNA. Counted in this sample were 5,500 to 7,000 clones; over 70% of them appeared once. The ten largest clones represent roughly 14% of the sample.

Adults with ileal or ileocolonic Crohn's disease and an indication for ileocolonic resection were eligible for inclusion. Whole ileal mucosal biopsies were stored frozen at -80°C before DNA extraction. Genomic DNA was isolated from frozen whole biopsies using a TRizol-based method, and the DNA was quantified with a NanoDrop 2000 spectrophotometer. For CDR1 and CDR2, the germline V gene (reference sequence) lists GTSNPN and SVGIG. The cysteine opens and the phenylalanine closes a CDR3 of 13 amino acids. Here the CDR3 DNA is all that survives: 39 bases in frame from base 1. Trimming removed 7 bases from V and 1 base from J; the gene matches leave 7 bases unexplained.

The V and J segments used are TRBV30 and TRBJ2-7; 7 bases in the middle match TRBD1. The clonotype was recovered from an adult with Crohn's disease. The sample comprised ileal tissue. The DNA sequence is given as TGTGCCTTCTTAAAGGGACAGTCCTACGAGCAGTACTTC. This gives the protein CAFLKGQSYEQYF.